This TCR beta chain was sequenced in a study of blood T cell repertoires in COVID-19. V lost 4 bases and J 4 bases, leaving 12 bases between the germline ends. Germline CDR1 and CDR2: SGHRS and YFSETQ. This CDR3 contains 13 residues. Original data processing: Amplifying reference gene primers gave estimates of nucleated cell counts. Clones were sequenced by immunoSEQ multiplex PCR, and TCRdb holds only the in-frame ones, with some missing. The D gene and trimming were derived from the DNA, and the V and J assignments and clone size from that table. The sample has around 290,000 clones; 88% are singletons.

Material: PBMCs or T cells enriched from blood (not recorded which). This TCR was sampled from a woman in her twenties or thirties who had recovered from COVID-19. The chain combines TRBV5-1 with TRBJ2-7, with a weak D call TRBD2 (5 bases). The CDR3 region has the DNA TGCGCCAGCAGCCCTGGGGAGAGGTACGAGCAGTACTTC. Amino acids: CASSPGERYEQYF.